The next 23 T cell receptor beta chains were all read from a single sample in a study of control samples from healthy donors and cancer patients. Method: immunoSEQ multiplex PCR; TCRdb's copy keeps in-frame clones and lacks some. The repertoire holds around 140,000 clones, with approximately 92% as singletons. Input material: blood. The source is a man aged 30 to 39 in good health.

This clone appeared a single time. This rearrangement joins TRBV6-5 to TRBJ1-2, with 7 bases identical to TRBD1. Losses at the gene ends were 5 bases for V and 1 base for J; bases not matched to a gene: 4. CDR3 length: 14 amino acids. From germline, CDR1 is MNHEY and CDR2 SVGAGI. CDR3: CASSRQGFNYGYTF. In DNA form, the CDR3 reads TGTGCCAGCAGTCGACAGGGCTTTAACTATGGCTACACCTTC.

The rearrangement links TRBV5-1 to TRBJ2-3; 9 nucleotides align to TRBD2. Trimming cost V 3 bases and J 5 bases; bases outside gene matches: 4. Germline V gene data show CDR1 as SGHRS and CDR2 as YFSETQ. The CDR3 totals 14 residues. CDR3 amino acids: CASSWAGGKDTQYF. The DNA for the CDR3 is TGCGCCAGCAGCTGGGCGGGGGGGAAAGATACGCAGTATTTT.

The chain carries TRBV9 and TRBJ2-2; D perhaps matches TRBD2 (6 bases). This CDR3 is 16 amino acids long. Trimming shortened V by 4 bases and J by 3 bases, and 16 bases separated the two germline ends. Per the germline V gene, CDR1 is SGDLS and CDR2 is YYNGEE. The CDR3 reads CASSPRPGGDTGELFF. The CDR3 DNA sequence: TGTGCCAGCAGCCCTCGCCCCGGGGGAGACACCGGGGAGCTGTTTTTT.

This chain joins TRBV11-2 and TRBJ1-2, with 7 bases fitting TRBD1. This CDR3 spans 14 amino acids. J lost 1 base, V lost 5 bases, and 4 bases had no gene match. Looked up from germline, CDR1 is SGHAT and CDR2 is FQNNGV. The CDR3: CASSLGQSNYGYTF. The CDR3 bases are TGTGCCAGCAGCCTGGGACAGAGTAACTATGGCTACACCTTC.

The chain has TRBV6-5 and TRBJ1-2; tentative D call: TRBD1 (5 bases). Per germline, CDR1 MNHEY and CDR2 SVGAGI. CDR3 size: 15 residues. Between the trimmed V and J ends, which lost 10 bases and 1 base, there was a span of 19 bases. The CDR3 DNA follows: TGTGCCACTTCGGACACTATCTATGTTAACTATGGCTACACCTTC. Its protein product is CATSDTIYVNYGYTF.

The rearrangement joins TRBV18 to TRBJ2-7; tentatively, D is TRBD1 (6 bases). Between the trimmed V and J ends, which lost 3 bases and 6 bases, there was a span of 12 bases. CDR1 is KGHSH and CDR2 is LQKENI in the germline V gene. This CDR3 contains 13 residues. The CDR3 DNA follows: TGTGCCAGCTCACCTCGACAGGCAGGCGAGCAGTACTTC. Translating gives CASSPRQAGEQYF.

V and J are TRBV29-1 and TRBJ2-2; 11 bases are a match to TRBD2. The CDR3 is 14 residues long. The germline V gene has CDR1 SQVTM and CDR2 ANQGSEA. V was pared by 6 bases and J by 3 bases, with 3 bases of the junction left unmatched. CDR3 nucleotides: TGCAGCGTCCGGACTAGCGGGTACACCGGGGAGCTGTTTTTT. Encoded protein: CSVRTSGYTGELFF.

The J gene is TRBJ1-1, the V gene TRBV9; 8 nucleotides line up with TRBD1. The germline V gene encodes CDR1 SGDLS and CDR2 YYNGEE. The V gene end was trimmed by 0 bases and the J gene end by 5 bases; junction bases not matched to a gene: 6. This CDR3 spans 15 amino acids. The CDR3 sequence is CASSVAPGQGTEAFF. Here the CDR3 DNA reads TGTGCCAGCAGCGTAGCCCCCGGACAGGGTACTGAAGCTTTCTTT.

The gene calls are TRBV3-1 (or the pseudogene TRBV3-2) and TRBJ2-3; unclear D gene. CDR1 and CDR2 (germline): LGHDT, YNNKEL (reference sequence). The ends were cut back, 0 bases at V and 0 bases at J, with 13 bases in the middle. The CDR3 is 17 residues long. CDR3 sequence reads: CASSQDRRAFSTDTQYF. The CDR3 region has the DNA TGTGCCAGCAGCCAAGATAGACGAGCGTTTAGCACAGATACGCAGTATTTT.

The chain carries TRBV28 and TRBJ2-3; D gene unclear. The CDR3 is made up of 16 amino acids. Germline loops: CDR1 MDHEN, CDR2 SYDVKM. The V end lost 3 bases, the J end lost 5 bases, and 18 bases lay between the germline ends. In DNA form, the CDR3 reads TGTGCCAGCAGTTTTGGCTCCGGAGCTATTGGAGATACGCAGTATTTT. The encoded protein is CASSFGSGAIGDTQYF.

The chain carries TRBV5-6 and TRBJ1-6; TRBD1 might be the D (6 bases). CDR3 length equals 15 residues. Trimming removed 1 base from V and 9 bases from J, with 14 bases in between. Germline CDR1 and CDR2: SGHDT and YYEEEE. The CDR3 protein is CASSLRGGTGSPLHF. CDR3 bases: TGTGCCAGCAGCTTGAGGGGGGGCACGGGTTCACCCCTCCACTTT.

The chain couples TRBV21-1 to TRBJ2-7; the D call of TRBD1 is as the table states it, not checked on the DNA. TRBV21-1 is shown as a pseudogene. This CDR3 has 17 residues. The CDR3 DNA sequence: TGTGCCAGCAGCCCAACCCCCCGGGACAGGGCACGCTACGAGCAGTACTTC. This gives the protein CASSPTPRDRARYEQYF.

V usage is TRBV11-2 and J usage is TRBJ2-1; D could derive from TRBD1 or TRBD2 (5 bases each). The V gene's germline CDR1 is SGHAT and CDR2 FQNNGV. The CDR3 covers 14 residues. Trimming pared 3 bases from V and 7 bases from J, leaving 13 bases between. The CDR3 DNA follows: TGTGCCAGCAGCTTCCAGGGAGCAGGGAATGAGCAGTTCTTC. Translation: CASSFQGAGNEQFF.

The genes are TRBV2 and TRBJ1-4, with TRBD1 matching 10 bases. J was trimmed by 6 bases and V by 6 bases; bases with no gene match: 4. The CDR3 contains 14 residues. Germline V gene sequence: CDR1 SNHLY, CDR2 FYNNEI. CDR3 nucleotides: TGTGCCAGCAGGACAGGGGGCGGGCATGAAAAACTGTTTTTT. Encoded protein: CASRTGGGHEKLFF.

The rearrangement joins TRBV9 to TRBJ1-4; 9 bases match TRBD1. The ends lost 4 bases at V and 7 bases at J; junction bases unmatched: 5. Germline assignment: CDR1 SGDLS and CDR2 YYNGEE. The CDR3 sequence is 14 residues long. For the CDR3, the DNA is TGTGCCAGCAGCCCGGGACAGGGCGGTGAAAAACTGTTTTTT. It is translated as CASSPGQGGEKLFF. The full variable domain, with the rest looked up from reference TRBV9 and TRBJ1-4, is DSGVTQTPKHLITATGQRVTLRCSPRSGDLSVYWYQQSLDQGLQFLIQYYNGEERAKGNILERFSAQQFPDLHSELNLSSLELGDSALYFCASSPGQGGEKLFFGSGTQLSVL.

CDR3 nucleotides: TGCGCCAGCAGTGAGCCAGGGATCAACTACCCTGAAGCTTTCTTT. Its translation: CASSEPGINYPEAFF. The chain uses TRBV10-2 and TRBJ1-1; D perhaps matches TRBD1 (5 bases). Trimming stripped 2 bases from V and 6 bases from J, with 16 bases between. This CDR3 comprises 15 residues. Germline CDR1 WSHSY, CDR2 SAAADI.

This chain joins TRBV5-1 and TRBJ2-7; D may be TRBD2 (6 bases). Trimming left V 5 bases short and J 1 base short, with 13 bases between. The CDR3 consists of 14 residues. Germline assignment: CDR1 SGHRS and CDR2 YFSETQ. The CDR3 is CASSPRDFSYEQYF. CDR3 nucleotides: TGCGCCAGCAGTCCCCGGGACTTTTCCTACGAGCAGTACTTC. The whole variable domain, remainder taken from reference TRBV5-1 and TRBJ2-7, is KAGVTQTPRYLIKTRGQQVTLSCSPISGHRSVSWYQQTPGQGLQFLFEYFSETQRNKGNFPGRFSGRQFSNSRSEMNVSTLELGDSALYLCASSPRDFSYEQYFGPGTRLTVT.

This chain joins TRBV3-1 (or the pseudogene TRBV3-2) and TRBJ2-1; D unclear. CDR3 length: 11 amino acids. The V gene's germline CDR1 is LGHDT and CDR2 YNNKEL (reference sequence). V was shortened by 1 base and J by 9 bases, with 4 bases between the two germline ends. CDR3 sequence reads: CASSQAIEQFF. CDR3 DNA: TGTGCCAGCAGCCAAGCCATTGAGCAGTTCTTC.

This chain joins TRBV7-2 and TRBJ1-1; no clear D. The V end lost 1 base, the J end lost 6 bases, and 9 bases lay between the germline ends. The CDR3 is made up of 13 amino acids. Germline CDR1 SGHTA, CDR2 FQGNSA. The CDR3 region has the DNA TGTGCCAGCAGCTTAGGAGGCAACGCTGAAGCTTTCTTT. Residues: CASSLGGNAEAFF.

The chain links TRBV30 to TRBJ2-7; D remains unclear. V lost 0 bases, J lost 4 bases, and 4 bases lay in between. The CDR3 is 11 amino acids. CDR1 is GTSNPN and CDR2 is SVGIG in the germline V gene (reference sequence). The DNA of the CDR3 is TGTGCCTGGAGTGTTCAATACGAGCAGTACTTC. Translating it yields CAWSVQYEQYF.

The V and J genes are TRBV12-5 and TRBJ1-1; 7 bases match TRBD1. CDR3 length equals 16 residues. Trimming removed 4 bases from V and 4 bases from J; junction bases left unmatched: 12. Looked up from germline, CDR1 is LGHNT and CDR2 is FRNRAP. The CDR3: CASGSRQTGFSTEAFF. CDR3 nucleotide sequence: TGTGCTAGTGGTTCACGCCAGACAGGGTTTAGCACTGAAGCTTTCTTT.

V and J are TRBV10-3 and TRBJ2-7; 10 bases agree with TRBD1. J lost 2 bases, V lost 6 bases, and 4 bases had no gene match. CDR3 length equals 14 residues. Looked up from germline, CDR1 is ENHRY and CDR2 is SYGVKD. The CDR3 nucleotides are TGTGCCATCAGGGAGACAGGGGGCACCTACGAGCAGTACTTC. Protein product: CAIRETGGTYEQYF.

V usage is TRBV15 and J usage is TRBJ2-1; D unresolved. CDR1 and CDR2 from the germline V gene are LNHNV and YYDKDF (reference sequence). The CDR3 contains 13 residues. Trimming took off 6 bases at V and 5 bases at J, with 11 bases between the two ends. CDR3 in DNA: TGTGCCACCAGGGATATCATCGACAATGAGCAGTTCTTC. This encodes CATRDIIDNEQFF.